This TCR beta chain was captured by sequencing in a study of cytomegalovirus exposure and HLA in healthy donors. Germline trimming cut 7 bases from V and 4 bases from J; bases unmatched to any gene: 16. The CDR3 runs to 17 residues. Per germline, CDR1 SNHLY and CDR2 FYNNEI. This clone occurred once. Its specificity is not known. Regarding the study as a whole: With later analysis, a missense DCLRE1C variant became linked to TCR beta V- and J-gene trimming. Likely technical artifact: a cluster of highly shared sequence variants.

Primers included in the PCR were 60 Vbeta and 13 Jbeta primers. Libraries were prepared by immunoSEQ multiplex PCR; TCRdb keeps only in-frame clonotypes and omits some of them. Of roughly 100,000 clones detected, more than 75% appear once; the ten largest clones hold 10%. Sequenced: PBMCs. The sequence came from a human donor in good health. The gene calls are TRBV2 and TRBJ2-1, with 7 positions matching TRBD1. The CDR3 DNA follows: TGTGCCAGCACCAAAGCACAGGGGCTAACGGGTTACAATGAGCAGTTCTTC. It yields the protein CASTKAQGLTGYNEQFF.